This T cell receptor beta chain was sequenced for a study of CD8 T cells in ankylosing spondylitis. The TCR beta libraries were generated through quantitative 5'-RACE incorporating molecular barcodes. TCRdb re-analysed the 5' RACE reads in MiXCR, keeping a single row per CDR3 protein. The sample lists under 250,000 distinct CDR3 sequences; approximately 8.4% were seen once. The sequencing sample was made of blood, either unsorted or a sorted T cell fraction (not recorded which). The receptor was isolated from a female donor with ankylosing spondylitis or in good health (not recorded which).

CDR3 coding DNA: TGTGCCAGCAGCCACAGACAGGGATCCGGGGAGCTGTTTTTT. Translating gives CASSHRQGSGELFF. The chain carries TRBV4-2 and TRBJ2-2; 7 bases match TRBD1. Losses at the gene ends were 3 bases for V and 6 bases for J; bases not matched to a gene: 4. The CDR3 is made up of 14 amino acids. CDR1 is LGHNA, CDR2 YNFKEQ, per germline.